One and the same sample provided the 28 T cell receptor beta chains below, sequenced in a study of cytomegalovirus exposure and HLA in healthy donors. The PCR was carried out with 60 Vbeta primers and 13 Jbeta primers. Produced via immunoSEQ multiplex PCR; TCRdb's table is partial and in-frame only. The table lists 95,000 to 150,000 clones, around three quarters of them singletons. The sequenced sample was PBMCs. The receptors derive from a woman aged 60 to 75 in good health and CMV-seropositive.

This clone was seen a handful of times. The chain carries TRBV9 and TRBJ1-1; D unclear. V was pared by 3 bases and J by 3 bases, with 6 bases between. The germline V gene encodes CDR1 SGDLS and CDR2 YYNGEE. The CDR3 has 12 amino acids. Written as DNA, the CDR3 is TGTGCCAGCAGCGGCCGGGACACTGAAGCTTTCTTT. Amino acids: CASSGRDTEAFF.

This CDR3 is CASSPPTGASTDTQYF. CDR3 nucleotide sequence: TGTGCCAGCTCACCACCGACAGGGGCTAGCACAGATACGCAGTATTTT. This chain connects TRBV18 to TRBJ2-3, with TRBD1 matching 8 bases. Germline V gene data show CDR1 as KGHSH and CDR2 as LQKENI. The CDR3 spans 16 residues. The trim removed 0 bases at V and 0 bases at J, leaving 2 bases unmatched.

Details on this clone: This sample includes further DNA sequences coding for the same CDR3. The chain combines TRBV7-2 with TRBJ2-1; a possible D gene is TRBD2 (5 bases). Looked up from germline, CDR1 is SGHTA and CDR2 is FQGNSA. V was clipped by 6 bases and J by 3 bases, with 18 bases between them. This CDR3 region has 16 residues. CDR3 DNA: TGTGCCAGCAGTGAGGGTGGGCTGGCGGACTACAATGAGCAGTTCTTC. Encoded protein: CASSEGGLADYNEQFF.

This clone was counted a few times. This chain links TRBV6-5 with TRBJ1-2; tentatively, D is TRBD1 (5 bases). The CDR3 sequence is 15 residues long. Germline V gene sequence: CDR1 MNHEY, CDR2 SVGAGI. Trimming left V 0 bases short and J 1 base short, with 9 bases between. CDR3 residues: CASSYSNRRNYGYTF. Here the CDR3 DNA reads TGTGCCAGCAGTTACTCAAACAGGCGTAACTATGGCTACACCTTC.

CDR3 DNA sequence: TGTGCCAGCAGCTTAATTAGCTGGGGCCCTAACACTGAAGCTTTCTTT. It encodes CASSLISWGPNTEAFF. The genes are TRBV7-9 and TRBJ1-1; TRBD1 is a possible D gene (5 bases). CDR3 size: 16 residues. Trimming cost V 2 bases and J 2 bases, with 15 bases left between them. Germline V CDR1 and CDR2: SEHNR, FQNEAQ (reference sequence). The full variable domain, its missing parts supplied by reference TRBV7-9 and TRBJ1-1, is DTGVSQNPRHKITKRGQNVTFRCDPISEHNRLYWYRQTLGQGPEFLTYFQNEAQLEKSRLLSDRFSAERPKGSFSTLEIQRTEQGDSAMYLCASSLISWGPNTEAFFGQGTRLTVV.

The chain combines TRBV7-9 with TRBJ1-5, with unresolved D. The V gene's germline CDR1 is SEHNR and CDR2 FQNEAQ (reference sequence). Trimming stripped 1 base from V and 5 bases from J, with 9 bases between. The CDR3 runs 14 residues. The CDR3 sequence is CASSLGQAYQPQHF. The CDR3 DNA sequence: TGTGCCAGCAGCTTAGGGCAGGCCTATCAGCCCCAGCATTTT.

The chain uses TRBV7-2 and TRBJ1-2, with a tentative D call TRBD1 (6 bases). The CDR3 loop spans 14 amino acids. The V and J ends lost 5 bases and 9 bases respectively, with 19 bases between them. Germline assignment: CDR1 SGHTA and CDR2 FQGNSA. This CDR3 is CASSRLRDIPRYTF. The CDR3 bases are TGTGCCAGCAGCCGGCTCCGGGACATACCACGCTACACCTTC.

CDR3 in amino acids: CASKARGVHPYGYTF. The CDR3 DNA is TGTGCCAGTAAGGCACGGGGGGTCCACCCCTATGGCTACACCTTC. The genes are TRBV19 and TRBJ1-2; D may be TRBD1 (5 bases). The V end was cut by 7 bases, the J end by 4 bases, with 19 bases between. CDR3 length: 15 residues. Germline lookup yields CDR1 LNHDA and CDR2 SQIVND (reference sequence).

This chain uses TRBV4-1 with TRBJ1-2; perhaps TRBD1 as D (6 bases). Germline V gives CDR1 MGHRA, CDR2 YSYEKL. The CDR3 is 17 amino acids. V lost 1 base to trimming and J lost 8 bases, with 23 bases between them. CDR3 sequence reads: CASSQGANLGQSQGYTF. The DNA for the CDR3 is TGCGCCAGCAGCCAAGGTGCCAACCTGGGACAATCTCAAGGCTACACCTTC.

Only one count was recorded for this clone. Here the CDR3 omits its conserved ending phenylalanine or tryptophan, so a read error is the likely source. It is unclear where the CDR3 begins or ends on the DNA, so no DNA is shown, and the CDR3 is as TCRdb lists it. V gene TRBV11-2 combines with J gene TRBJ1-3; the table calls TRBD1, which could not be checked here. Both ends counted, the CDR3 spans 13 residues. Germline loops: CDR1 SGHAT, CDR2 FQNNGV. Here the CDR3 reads CASSLFSGTGFYL.

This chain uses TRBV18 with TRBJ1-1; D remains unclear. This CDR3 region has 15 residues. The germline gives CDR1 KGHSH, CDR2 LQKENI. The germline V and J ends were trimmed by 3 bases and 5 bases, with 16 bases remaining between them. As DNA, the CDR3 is TGTGCCAGCTCACCGCAAGGTAGCGGGCAAACTGAAGCTTTCTTT. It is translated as CASSPQGSGQTEAFF.

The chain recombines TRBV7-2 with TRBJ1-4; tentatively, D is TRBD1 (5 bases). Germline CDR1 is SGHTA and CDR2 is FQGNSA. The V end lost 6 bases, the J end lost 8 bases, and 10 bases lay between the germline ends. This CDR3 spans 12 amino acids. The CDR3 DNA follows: TGTGCCAGCAGTTTCAGGGCCGAAAAACTGTTTTTT. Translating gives CASSFRAEKLFF.

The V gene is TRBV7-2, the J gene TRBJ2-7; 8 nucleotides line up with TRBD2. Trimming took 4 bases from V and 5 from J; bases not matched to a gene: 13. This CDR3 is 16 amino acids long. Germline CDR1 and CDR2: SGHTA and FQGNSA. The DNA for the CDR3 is TGTGCCAGCAGCTATCGAAGCGGGGGTCCCGGAGACGAGCAGTACTTC. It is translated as CASSYRSGGPGDEQYF.

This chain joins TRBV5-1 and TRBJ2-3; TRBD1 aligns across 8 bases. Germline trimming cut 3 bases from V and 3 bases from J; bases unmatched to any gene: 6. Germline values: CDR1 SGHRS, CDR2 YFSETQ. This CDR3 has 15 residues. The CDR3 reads CASSWRTGPTDTQYF. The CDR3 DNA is TGCGCCAGCAGCTGGAGGACAGGGCCGACAGATACGCAGTATTTT.

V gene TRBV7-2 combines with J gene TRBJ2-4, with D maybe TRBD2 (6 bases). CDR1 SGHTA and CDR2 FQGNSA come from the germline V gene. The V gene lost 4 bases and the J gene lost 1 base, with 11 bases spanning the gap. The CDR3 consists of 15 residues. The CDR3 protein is CASSSGTQAKNIQYF. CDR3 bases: TGTGCCAGCAGCTCCGGGACTCAGGCCAAAAACATTCAGTACTTC.

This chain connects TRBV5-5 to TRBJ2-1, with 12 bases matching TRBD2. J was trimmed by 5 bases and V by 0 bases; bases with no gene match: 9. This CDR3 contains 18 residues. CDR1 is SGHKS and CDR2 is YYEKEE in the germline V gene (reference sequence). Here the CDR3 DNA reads TGTGCCAGCAGCTTGGGCCTAGCGGGAGGGCCCCGTAACAATGAGCAGTTCTTC. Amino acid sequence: CASSLGLAGGPRNNEQFF. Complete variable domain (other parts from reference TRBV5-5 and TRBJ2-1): DAGVTQSPTHLIKTRGQQVTLRCSPISGHKSVSWYQQVLGQGPQFIFQYYEKEERGRGNFPDRFSARQFPNYSSELNVNALLLGDSALYLCASSLGLAGGPRNNEQFFGPGTRLTVL.

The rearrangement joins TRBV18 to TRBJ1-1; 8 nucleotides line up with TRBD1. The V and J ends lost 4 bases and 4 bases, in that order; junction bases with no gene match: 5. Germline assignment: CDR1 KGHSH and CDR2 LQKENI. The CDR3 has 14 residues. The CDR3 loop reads CASSQTGVATEAFF. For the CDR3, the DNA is TGTGCCAGCTCACAGACAGGGGTAGCCACTGAAGCTTTCTTT.

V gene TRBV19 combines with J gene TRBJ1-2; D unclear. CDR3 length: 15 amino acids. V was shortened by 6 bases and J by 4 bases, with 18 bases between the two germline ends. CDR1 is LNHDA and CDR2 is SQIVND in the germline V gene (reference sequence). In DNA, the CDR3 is TGTGCCAGTAGCCAAATGGTACGGGGTCTCTATGGCTACACCTTC. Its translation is CASSQMVRGLYGYTF.

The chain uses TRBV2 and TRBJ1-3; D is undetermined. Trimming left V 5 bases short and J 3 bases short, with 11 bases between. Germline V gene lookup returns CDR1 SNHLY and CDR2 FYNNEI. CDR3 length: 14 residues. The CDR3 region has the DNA TGTGCCAGCAGTACCGGGTTACTTGGAAACACCATATATTTT. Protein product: CASSTGLLGNTIYF. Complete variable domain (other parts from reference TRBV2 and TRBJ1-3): EPEVTQTPSHQVTQMGQEVILRCVPISNHLYFYWYRQILGQKVEFLVSFYNNEISEKSEIFDDQFSVERPDGSNFTLKIRSTKLEDSAMYFCASSTGLLGNTIYFGEGSWLTVV.

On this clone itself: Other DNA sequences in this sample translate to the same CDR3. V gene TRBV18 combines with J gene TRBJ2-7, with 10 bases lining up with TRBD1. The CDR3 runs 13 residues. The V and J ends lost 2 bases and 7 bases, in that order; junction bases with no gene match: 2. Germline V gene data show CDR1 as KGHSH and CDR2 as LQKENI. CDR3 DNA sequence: TGTGCCAGCTCACCAGGGACAGGGGCAGAGCAGTACTTC. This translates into CASSPGTGAEQYF.

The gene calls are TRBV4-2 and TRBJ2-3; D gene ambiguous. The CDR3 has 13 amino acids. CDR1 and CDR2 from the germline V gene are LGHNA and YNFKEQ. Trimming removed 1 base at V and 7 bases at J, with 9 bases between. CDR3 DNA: TGTGCCAGCAGCCAAGTAACACCCAATACGCAGTATTTT. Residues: CASSQVTPNTQYF.

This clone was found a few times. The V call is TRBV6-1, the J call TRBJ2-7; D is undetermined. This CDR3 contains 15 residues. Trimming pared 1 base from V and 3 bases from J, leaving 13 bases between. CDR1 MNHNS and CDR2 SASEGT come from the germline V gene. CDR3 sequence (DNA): TGTGCCAGCAGTGAAGTAGGCGGCCTGGTCTACGAGCAGTACTTC. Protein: CASSEVGGLVYEQYF.

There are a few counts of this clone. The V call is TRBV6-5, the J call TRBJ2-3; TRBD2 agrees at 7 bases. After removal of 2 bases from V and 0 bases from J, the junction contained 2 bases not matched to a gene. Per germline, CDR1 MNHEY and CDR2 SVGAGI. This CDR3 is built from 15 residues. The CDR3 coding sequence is TGTGCCAGCAGTTACGGGCGGGGGAGCACAGATACGCAGTATTTT. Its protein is CASSYGRGSTDTQYF.

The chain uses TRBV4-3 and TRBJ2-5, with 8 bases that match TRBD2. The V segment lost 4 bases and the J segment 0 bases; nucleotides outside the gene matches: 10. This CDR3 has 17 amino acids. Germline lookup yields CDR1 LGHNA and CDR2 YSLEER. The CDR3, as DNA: TGCGCCAGCAGCCCTACCCTAGCGGGCAAGTACCAAGAGACCCAGTACTTC. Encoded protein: CASSPTLAGKYQETQYF.

CDR3 loop: CAWSHHRGEGDTEAFF. For the CDR3, the DNA is TGTGCCTGGAGCCACCACCGGGGGGAGGGGGACACTGAAGCTTTCTTT. The chain recombines TRBV30 with TRBJ1-1; possible D gene TRBD1, 6 bases. Germline values: CDR1 GTSNPN, CDR2 SVGIG (reference sequence). V was trimmed by 3 bases and J by 3 bases, leaving 20 bases between them. CDR3 size: 16 residues.

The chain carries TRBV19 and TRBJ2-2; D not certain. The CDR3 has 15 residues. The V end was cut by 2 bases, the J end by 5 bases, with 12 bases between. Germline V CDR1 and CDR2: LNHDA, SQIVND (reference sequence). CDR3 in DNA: TGTGCCAGTAGTATATCTAGTTCTGATACCGGGGAGCTGTTTTTT. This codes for CASSISSSDTGELFF.

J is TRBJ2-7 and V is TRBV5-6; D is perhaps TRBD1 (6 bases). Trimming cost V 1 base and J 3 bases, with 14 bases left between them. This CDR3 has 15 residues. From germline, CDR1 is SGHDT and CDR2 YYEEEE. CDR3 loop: CASSLRDRRLYEQYF. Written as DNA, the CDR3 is TGTGCCAGCAGCTTGCGAGACAGGCGACTCTACGAGCAGTACTTC.

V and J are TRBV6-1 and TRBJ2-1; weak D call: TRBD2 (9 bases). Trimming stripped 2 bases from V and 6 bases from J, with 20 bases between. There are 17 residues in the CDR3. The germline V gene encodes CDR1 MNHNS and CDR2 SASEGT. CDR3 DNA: TGTGCCAGCAGTGAATTAGCGGGAGCCGACAGGGGCAATGAGCAGTTCTTC. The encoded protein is CASSELAGADRGNEQFF.